This T cell receptor (beta chain) was found in a study of cytomegalovirus exposure and HLA in healthy donors. Findings and caveats of the study: In a later analysis, a genetic analysis reported fewer productive-TCR N-insertions in an Asian-associated ancestry cluster than the cohort average.

The PCR made use of 60 Vbeta and 13 Jbeta primers. The method was immunoSEQ multiplex PCR; TCRdb's version includes in-frame clones alone and lacks a portion of them. Among fewer than 85,000 clones, 78% were seen once, and the ten largest hold roughly 6%. With respect to this clone: Its matching antigen is unknown.

The source material was PBMCs. The origin of this receptor is a male donor in good health and CMV-seropositive.

CDR3 region: CASSGGGAGGNTIYF. CDR3 in DNA: TGCGCCAGCAGCGGAGGGGGCGCGGGTGGAAACACCATATATTTT. This chain connects TRBV5-1 to TRBJ1-3, with 7 bases aligning to TRBD1. Germline V lookup: CDR1 SGHRS, CDR2 YFSETQ. The CDR3 is made up of 15 amino acids. With 4 bases clipped from V and 3 bases from J, the junction kept 7 bases outside the gene matches.